The 30 T cell receptor beta chains below were found in one sample sequenced in a study of blood T cell repertoires in COVID-19. Sequencing was performed with immunoSEQ multiplex PCR; in TCRdb, only in-frame clones are kept and a portion is missing. The table has about 190,000 clones, 70% to 90% seen once. Sequenced sample: peripheral blood. These receptors were collected from a woman at least 80 years old with acute or convalescent COVID-19.

The chain joins TRBV5-1 to TRBJ2-2; D possibly corresponds to TRBD2 (6 bases). V lost 0 bases and J 6 bases, leaving 6 bases between the germline ends. The CDR3 consists of 13 residues. CDR1 is SGHRS, CDR2 YFSETQ, per germline. The CDR3 nucleotides read TGCGCCAGCAGCTTGGGCGGGGCCGGGGAGCTGTTTTTT. It yields the protein CASSLGGAGELFF.

The CDR3 reads CATTTSGSWNEQFF. The CDR3 nucleotides read TGTGCCACCACGACTAGCGGGAGTTGGAATGAGCAGTTCTTC. The chain couples TRBV7-2 to TRBJ2-1; 12 bases fit TRBD2. The CDR3 length is 14 residues. The V segment lost 10 bases and the J segment 7 bases; nucleotides outside the gene matches: 8. Per the germline V gene, CDR1 is SGHTA and CDR2 is FQGNSA.

V gene TRBV12-3 or TRBV12-4 combines with J gene TRBJ2-3; D gene uncertain. CDR3 length: 13 amino acids. Trimming stripped 6 bases from V and 0 bases from J, with 7 bases between. The CDR3 nucleotides read TGTGCCAGCAGGTCGACTAGCACAGATACGCAGTATTTT. It translates to CASRSTSTDTQYF.

This clone was observed a few times. The rearrangement joins TRBV7-2 to TRBJ2-1; no reliable D call. In germline, CDR1 is SGHTA, CDR2 FQGNSA. The CDR3 spans 14 residues. The ends were cut back, 2 bases at V and 9 bases at J, with 14 bases in the middle. CDR3 in amino acids: CASSLLIAVSEQFF. The CDR3, as DNA: TGTGCCAGCAGCTTACTTATAGCCGTAAGTGAGCAGTTCTTC.

The J gene is TRBJ2-7, the V gene TRBV6-5, with 10 bases lining up with TRBD1. The CDR3 consists of 16 residues. Per germline, CDR1 MNHEY and CDR2 SVGAGI. The V gene end was trimmed by 3 bases and the J gene end by 2 bases; junction bases not matched to a gene: 7. CDR3 in amino acids: CASSYPSGTGAYEQYF. In DNA, the CDR3 is TGTGCCAGCAGTTATCCCTCGGGGACAGGGGCCTACGAGCAGTACTTC.

This clone was observed once. This chain uses TRBV9 with TRBJ2-7; a possible D gene is TRBD1 (6 bases). Germline V CDR1 and CDR2: SGDLS, YYNGEE. This CDR3 region has 15 residues. Trimming removed 0 bases from V and 3 bases from J, with 13 bases in between. The CDR3 reads CASSVAPGAIYEQYF. CDR3 in DNA: TGTGCCAGCAGCGTAGCCCCAGGGGCGATCTACGAGCAGTACTTC.

The chain couples TRBV28 to TRBJ2-1; TRBD2 agrees at 7 bases. The germline gives CDR1 MDHEN, CDR2 SYDVKM. Trimming took 4 bases from V and 0 from J; bases not matched to a gene: 3. This CDR3 is 15 amino acids long. The CDR3 sequence: CASSSSGSSYNEQFF. The DNA of the CDR3 is TGTGCCAGCAGTTCTAGCGGAAGCTCCTACAATGAGCAGTTCTTC.

V and J are TRBV6-1 and TRBJ2-7, with D possibly matching TRBD2 (5 bases). This CDR3 has 16 residues. Trimming stripped 0 bases from V and 3 bases from J, with 15 bases between. Germline V gene sequence: CDR1 MNHNS, CDR2 SASEGT. As DNA, the CDR3 is TGTGCCAGCAGTGAAGCGGTCCGGGGTCAAGGCTACGAGCAGTACTTC. Translated: CASSEAVRGQGYEQYF.

V usage is TRBV4-3 and J usage is TRBJ1-1, with D perhaps TRBD1 (5 bases). V lost 4 bases to trimming and J lost 3 bases, with 15 bases between them. The CDR3 extends over 15 amino acids. Germline V gene lookup returns CDR1 LGHNA and CDR2 YSLEER. CDR3 nucleotide sequence: TGCGCCAGCAGCCCAGGCTGGGGGGATGACACTGAAGCTTTCTTT. Protein product: CASSPGWGDDTEAFF.

V usage is TRBV5-1 and J usage is TRBJ1-2; 9 nucleotides align to TRBD1. J gave up 5 bases and V 2 bases, and 4 bases lay outside the gene matches. Germline V gene lookup returns CDR1 SGHRS and CDR2 YFSETQ. This CDR3 has 14 amino acids. The CDR3 is CASSFGTGTYGYTF. The DNA of the CDR3 is TGCGCCAGCAGCTTTGGGACAGGGACGTATGGCTACACCTTC.

The gene calls are TRBV6-2 or TRBV6-3 and TRBJ2-7, with 13 nucleotides matching TRBD2. Germline V lookup: CDR1 MNHEY, CDR2 SVGEGT. V lost 6 bases and J lost 2; bases outside the gene matches: 7. The CDR3 length is 16 residues. CDR3 bases: TGTGCCAGCAGCGAAGTCGGACTAGCGGGGGCCTACGAGCAGTACTTC. Protein sequence: CASSEVGLAGAYEQYF.

This clone appeared a few times. V gene TRBV7-2 combines with J gene TRBJ1-1, with a weak D call TRBD1 (5 bases). Trimming took 4 bases from V and 0 from J, leaving 15 bases between them. In germline, CDR1 is SGHTA, CDR2 FQGNSA. The CDR3 is 16 amino acids. The CDR3 DNA reads TGTGCCAGCAGCTCCCGACAGATACAAATGAACACTGAAGCTTTCTTT. Its protein product is CASSSRQIQMNTEAFF.

This chain connects TRBV7-8 to TRBJ2-1; 9 bases line up with TRBD2. V lost 6 bases and J lost 4; bases outside the gene matches: 4. This CDR3 comprises 14 residues. Per germline, CDR1 SGHVS and CDR2 FQNEAQ. The CDR3 reads CASSVSGGYNEQFF. In nucleotides, the CDR3 is TGTGCCAGCAGTGTTAGCGGGGGATACAATGAGCAGTTCTTC.

The V gene is TRBV18, the J gene TRBJ1-5, with TRBD1 matching 10 bases. Germline CDR1 is KGHSH and CDR2 is LQKENI. There are 16 residues in the CDR3. V was pared by 5 bases and J by 4 bases, with 8 bases of the junction left unmatched. This chain's CDR3 is CASSETGTGANQPQHF. CDR3 nucleotide sequence: TGTGCCAGCTCAGAAACCGGGACAGGGGCAAATCAGCCCCAGCATTTT.

J is TRBJ2-5 and V is TRBV3-1 (or the pseudogene TRBV3-2), with 11 bases matching TRBD2. Losses at the gene ends were 4 bases for V and 4 bases for J; bases not matched to a gene: 8. The germline V gene has CDR1 LGHDT and CDR2 YNNKEL (reference sequence). This CDR3 region has 16 residues. Here the CDR3 reads CASSLYLAGGRETQYF. CDR3 DNA sequence: TGTGCCAGCAGCCTCTATCTAGCGGGAGGTAGAGAGACCCAGTACTTC.

This chain joins TRBV21-1 and TRBJ1-3; the table's D call, TRBD1, has no DNA check behind it. TRBV21-1 is flagged as a pseudogene. The CDR3 runs to 16 residues. The DNA for the CDR3 is TGTGCCAGCAGCAAAGCGCTCCAGGGGCCTGGAAACACCATATATTTT. Translated, it gives CASSKALQGPGNTIYF.

The chain employs TRBV5-6 and TRBJ1-3, with TRBD1 matching 7 bases. Looked up from germline, CDR1 is SGHDT and CDR2 is YYEEEE. The CDR3 runs to 16 residues. V lost 4 bases, J lost 5 bases, and 12 bases stayed unmatched. This CDR3 reads CASSPKTTGLRNTIYF. Here the CDR3 DNA reads TGTGCCAGCAGCCCGAAGACGACAGGGCTGAGAAACACCATATATTTT. The full variable domain, in which reference TRBV5-6 and TRBJ1-3 provide the parts outside the CDR3, is DAGVTQSPTHLIKTRGQQVTLRCSPKSGHDTVSWYQQALGQGPQFIFQYYEEEERQRGNFPDRFSGHQFPNYSSELNVNALLLGDSALYLCASSPKTTGLRNTIYFGEGSWLTVV.

This chain joins TRBV2 and TRBJ1-6, with a weak D call TRBD1 (6 bases). CDR3 size: 13 residues. V was pared by 8 bases and J by 8 bases, with 13 bases between. CDR1 is SNHLY, CDR2 FYNNEI, per germline. The CDR3 sequence is CASGGSEDSPLHF. The CDR3 region has the DNA TGTGCCAGCGGGGGCTCAGAGGATTCACCCCTCCACTTT.

The table lists this clone with many counts. The genes are TRBV11-2 and TRBJ2-7, with D maybe TRBD2 (5 bases). V lost 1 base and J 7 bases, leaving 5 bases between the germline ends. Germline CDR1 is SGHAT and CDR2 is FQNNGV. CDR3 size: 11 residues. This CDR3 is CASSLGREQYF. CDR3 DNA sequence: TGTGCCAGCAGCTTAGGGAGGGAGCAGTACTTC.

The genes are TRBV4-3 and TRBJ2-2, with 8 bases fitting TRBD1. The junction had 25 bases not matched to a gene; V was cut back by 4 bases and J by 6 bases. Germline V gene lookup returns CDR1 LGHNA and CDR2 YSLEER. The CDR3 runs 21 residues. The CDR3 sequence is CASSRQVSGQGVLGAAGELFF. For the CDR3, the DNA is TGCGCCAGCAGCCGGCAAGTAAGCGGACAGGGAGTTTTAGGCGCGGCCGGGGAGCTGTTTTTT.

This clone appeared a single time. The chain employs TRBV28 and TRBJ1-5; D might be TRBD1 (6 bases). CDR3 length: 13 amino acids. V was shortened by 8 bases and J by 5 bases, with 13 bases between the two germline ends. CDR1 MDHEN and CDR2 SYDVKM come from the germline V gene. CDR3 amino acids: CASLPGVHQPQHF. DNA for the CDR3: TGTGCCAGCCTCCCAGGGGTCCATCAGCCCCAGCATTTT.

The chain combines TRBV7-2 with TRBJ2-1; D remains ambiguous. The CDR3 runs 12 residues. Germline V CDR1 and CDR2: SGHTA, FQGNSA. Trimming took off 2 bases at V and 8 bases at J, with 7 bases between the two ends. CDR3 bases: TGTGCCAGCAGCTTAATTTCGTATGAGCAGTTCTTC. Residues: CASSLISYEQFF.

With regard to this clone: One end of the junction fails to match germline, which may point to a read error. The CDR3 sequence is CASSQRGNAEAFF. The CDR3 DNA reads TGTGCCAGCAGCCAACGGGGGAACGCTGAAGCTTTCTTT. V usage is TRBV4-2 and J usage is TRBJ1-1, with D perhaps matching TRBD1 (5 bases). The CDR3 loop spans 13 amino acids. Germline V CDR1 and CDR2: LGHNA, YNFKEQ.

In its sample, this clone was seen once. The chain employs TRBV19 and TRBJ2-7; D is possibly TRBD1 (6 bases). CDR3 length equals 14 residues. Per the germline V gene, CDR1 is LNHDA and CDR2 is SQIVND (reference sequence). V lost 4 bases and J 2 bases, leaving 12 bases between the germline ends. CDR3 DNA sequence: TGTGCCAGTAGTACCAACAGGGTACCCTACGAGCAGTACTTC. Protein: CASSTNRVPYEQYF.

This clone was recorded only once. The chain recombines TRBV6-5 with TRBJ2-2, with TRBD2 as a possible D gene (6 bases). Looked up from germline, CDR1 is MNHEY and CDR2 is SVGAGI. This CDR3 region has 13 residues. The V and J ends lost 10 bases and 1 base respectively, with 10 bases between them. This CDR3 is CAIWGGNTGELFF. The CDR3 DNA reads TGTGCCATATGGGGAGGGAACACCGGGGAGCTGTTTTTT.

The chain has TRBV6-5 and TRBJ1-3; D may be TRBD1 (5 bases). CDR3 length: 16 amino acids. V was trimmed by 3 bases and J by 2 bases, leaving 14 bases between them. Germline lookup yields CDR1 MNHEY and CDR2 SVGAGI. This CDR3 reads CASSYPGSRAGNTIYF. As DNA, the CDR3 is TGTGCCAGCAGTTATCCAGGGTCTAGGGCTGGAAACACCATATATTTT.

V is TRBV5-5 and J is TRBJ2-1; 7 bases agree with TRBD2. This CDR3 is built from 15 residues. Unmatched junction bases numbered 5, after V lost 5 bases and J lost 0 bases. Germline V gene data show CDR1 as SGHKS and CDR2 as YYEKEE (reference sequence). CDR3: CASRLAASSYNEQFF. The DNA of the CDR3 is TGTGCCAGCAGGCTAGCGGCTAGCTCCTACAATGAGCAGTTCTTC.

The chain couples TRBV9 to TRBJ2-5; possible D gene TRBD1, 6 bases. V lost 5 bases and J lost 5, with 10 bases in between. This CDR3 has 12 amino acids. The germline CDR1 and CDR2 sequences are SGDLS and YYNGEE. Written as DNA, the CDR3 is TGTGCCAGCAGTATGAGGGGGGAGACCCAGTACTTC. It codes for CASSMRGETQYF.

This chain uses TRBV27 with TRBJ1-6, with D hard to call. The CDR3 covers 17 residues. Trimming took 6 bases from V and 0 from J, leaving 15 bases between them. Germline CDR1 MNHEY, CDR2 SMNVEV (reference sequence). CDR3 DNA sequence: TGTGCCAGCAGATCTGGTTACATAAGCTCCTATAATTCACCCCTCCACTTT. Encoded protein: CASRSGYISSYNSPLHF.

This chain links TRBV10-1 with TRBJ2-7; 9 bases fit TRBD1. CDR3 length: 21 residues. Germline V lookup: CDR1 WNHNN, CDR2 SYGVQD (reference sequence). V lost 3 bases, J lost 3 bases, and 24 bases stayed unmatched. The CDR3 DNA reads as TGCGCCAGCAGTGAATTAAAATGGAGCAGGGCCGGGACAGGGATAGGCTACGAGCAGTACTTC. Translating gives CASSELKWSRAGTGIGYEQYF.